This is a list of T cell receptor beta chains from one sample in a study of blood T cell repertoires in COVID-19. Repertoires were generated with immunoSEQ multiplex PCR, while TCRdb's copy carries only in-frame clones and drops some. The sample has approximately 170,000 clones; more than 85% are singletons. Sequencing used peripheral blood. Source of these receptors: a man younger than 40 with acute or convalescent COVID-19. Both conserved end residues are part of each CDR3. D genes are given only for firm matches. The size field is filled for only some rows; it gives once, few, many or a size class.

j_call d_call clone_size v_call cdr3_aa cdr3_nt
TRBJ1-6 NA NA TRBV30 CAWSVRGSSPLHF TGTGCCTGGAGTGTAAGGGGTAGCTCACCCCTCCACTTT
TRBJ1-2 TRBD1 NA TRBV6-5 CASLPGQGNGYTF TGTGCCAGCCTACCGGGACAGGGGAATGGCTACACCTTC
TRBJ1-5 NA NA TRBV10-3 CAISGQEDQPQHF TGTGCCATCAGTGGGCAGGAGGATCAGCCCCAGCATTTT
TRBJ1-1 NA once TRBV15 CATSRDRSRAFF TGTGCCACCAGCAGAGATCGGTCGAGAGCTTTCTTT
TRBJ2-7 NA NA TRBV6-5 CATDRTPGYEQYF TGTGCCACCGACAGGACTCCTGGGTACGAGCAGTACTTC
TRBJ2-3 TRBD2 NA TRBV27 CASSLAGGFSSTDTQYF TGTGCCAGCAGCCTAGCGGGAGGGTTTTCAAGCACAGATACGCAGTATTTT
TRBJ2-2 NA NA TRBV7-2 CASSRDYTGELFF TGTGCCAGCAGCCGCGACTATACCGGGGAGCTGTTTTTT
TRBJ2-1 TRBD1 NA TRBV2 CASIYRGSSSYNEQFF TGTGCCAGCATCTACAGGGGGTCGAGCTCCTACAATGAGCAGTTCTTC
TRBJ2-7 TRBD2 once TRBV5-1 CASSLGGGGSTYEQYF TGCGCCAGCAGCTTAGGTGGCGGGGGGTCAACCTACGAGCAGTACTTC
TRBJ1-1 NA NA TRBV27 CASSLVATNTEAFF TGTGCCAGCAGTTTAGTAGCCACGAACACTGAAGCTTTCTTT
TRBJ2-3 TRBD2 NA TRBV5-1 CASSLTAGGQDTQYF TGCGCCAGCAGCTTGACAGCGGGGGGGCAAGATACGCAGTATTTT
TRBJ1-1 TRBD1 few TRBV6-5 CASSRQGTEAFF TGTGCCAGCAGCCGACAGGGCACTGAAGCTTTCTTT
TRBJ1-2 NA NA TRBV28 CASSAANYGYTF TGTGCCAGCAGTGCAGCTAACTATGGCTACACCTTC
TRBJ1-2 TRBD1 NA TRBV28 CASSLWASGQKNYGYTF TGTGCCAGCAGTTTATGGGCCTCGGGACAGAAAAACTATGGCTACACCTTC
TRBJ1-5 NA NA TRBV21-1 CASSGKEGPFSNQPQHF TGTGCCAGCAGCGGGAAAGAGGGCCCTTTCAGCAATCAGCCCCAGCATTTT
TRBJ2-7 NA NA TRBV6-5 CASSSQGIYEQYF TGTGCCAGCAGTTCACAGGGAATCTACGAGCAGTACTTC
TRBJ2-7 TRBD2 NA TRBV19 CASSMAPGFVAGDYEQYF TGTGCCAGTAGTATGGCCCCCGGTTTTGTAGCGGGGGACTACGAGCAGTACTTC
TRBJ1-6 NA NA TRBV28 CASSLSLYNSPLHF TGTGCCAGCAGTTTATCACTTTATAATTCACCCCTCCACTTT
TRBJ2-2 NA once TRBV7-9 CASSITTSGNTGELFF TGTGCCAGCAGCATTACTACGTCTGGGAACACCGGGGAGCTGTTTTTT
TRBJ2-2 TRBD2 NA TRBV19 CASSPPRLAGIPGELFF TGTGCCAGTAGTCCCCCCCGACTAGCGGGAATTCCCGGGGAGCTGTTTTTT
TRBJ1-4 TRBD1 NA TRBV19 CASTAVPGQGAHEKLFF TGTGCCAGTACCGCTGTCCCGGGACAGGGGGCGCATGAAAAACTGTTTTTT
TRBJ2-1 TRBD1 NA TRBV5-1 CASSWGGAGGYNEQFF TGCGCCAGCAGCTGGGGTGGGGCAGGGGGCTACAATGAGCAGTTCTTC
TRBJ1-1 NA NA TRBV19 CASSRGRGTEAFF TGTGCCAGTAGTAGGGGGCGAGGGACTGAAGCTTTCTTT
TRBJ2-7 NA NA TRBV30 CAWSGNYEQYF TGTGCCTGGAGCGGGAACTACGAGCAGTACTTC
TRBJ2-1 NA once TRBV6-6 CASSYGGNEQFF TGTGCCAGCAGTTACGGAGGAAATGAGCAGTTCTTC
TRBJ2-3 TRBD2 NA TRBV7-3 CARPFSGGDSTDTQYF TGTGCCAGACCTTTTAGCGGGGGGGATAGCACAGATACGCAGTATTTT